One sample yielded the 10 T cell receptor beta chains listed below, sequenced in a study of technical replicates of blood from several donors. Libraries were prepared by immunoSEQ multiplex PCR; TCRdb keeps only in-frame clonotypes and omits some of them. Here the sample spans more than 65,000 clones, approximately 97% being singletons. Sequencing input: T cells isolated from PBMCs. The receptors originated from a human donor in good health.

V usage is TRBV7-3 and J usage is TRBJ2-2; D is ambiguous. V was cut by 2 bases and J by 5 bases, with 3 bases left in between. The length of the CDR3 is 12 residues. Germline CDR1 reads SGHTA; CDR2 reads FQGTGA. In DNA, the CDR3 is TGTGCCAGCAGCTTAGCGACCGGGGAGCTGTTTTTT. It translates to CASSLATGELFF.

The chain employs TRBV19 and TRBJ2-1, with a tentative D call TRBD1 (7 bases). V was trimmed by 5 bases and J by 4 bases, leaving 9 bases between them. The V gene's germline CDR1 is LNHDA and CDR2 SQIVND (reference sequence). The CDR3 extends over 13 amino acids. This CDR3 is CASSAGQYNEQFF. The DNA of the CDR3 is TGTGCCAGTAGTGCGGGACAGTACAATGAGCAGTTCTTC.

The V call is TRBV4-1, the J call TRBJ2-1; TRBD1 is a possible D gene (6 bases). With 1 base removed from V and 0 bases from J, the gap between germline ends came to 10 bases. Germline V gives CDR1 MGHRA, CDR2 YSYEKL. There are 16 residues in the CDR3. The chain's CDR3 is CASSQGRGSSYNEQFF. The CDR3 bases are TGCGCCAGCAGCCAAGGCAGGGGTAGCTCCTACAATGAGCAGTTCTTC.

The V and J genes are TRBV27 and TRBJ2-3, with D tentatively TRBD2 (6 bases). Germline CDR1 and CDR2: MNHEY and SMNVEV (reference sequence). V lost 6 bases and J 0 bases, leaving 13 bases between the germline ends. The CDR3 covers 15 residues. The CDR3 nucleotides are TGTGCCAGCAGCTTTGGCGGGACTAGCACAGATACGCAGTATTTT. Its translation is CASSFGGTSTDTQYF.

The count of this clone is one. J is TRBJ1-2 and V is TRBV30, with 10 nucleotides matching TRBD1. The trim removed 8 bases at V and 8 bases at J, leaving 14 bases unmatched. The CDR3 consists of 14 residues. Germline V gene sequence: CDR1 GTSNPN, CDR2 SVGIG (reference sequence). The CDR3 loop is CAGNDDRGRWGYTF. CDR3 bases: TGTGCCGGCAACGATGACAGGGGGCGCTGGGGCTACACCTTC. Full variable domain (remainder filled in from reference TRBV30 and TRBJ1-2): SQTIHQWPATLVQPVGSPLSLECTVEGTSNPNLYWYRQAAGRGLQLLFYSVGIGQISSEVPQNLSASRPQDRQFILSSKKLLLSDSGFYLCAGNDDRGRWGYTFGSGTRLTVV.

The V and J genes are TRBV7-3 and TRBJ2-2, with 8 positions matching TRBD1. The germline CDR1 and CDR2 sequences are SGHTA and FQGTGA. J lost 5 bases, V lost 2 bases, and 4 bases had no gene match. This CDR3 is built from 15 residues. CDR3 sequence reads: CASSLQGAGTGELFF. The CDR3 region has the DNA TGTGCCAGCAGCTTACAGGGGGCCGGGACCGGGGAGCTGTTTTTT.

As for this clone: Additional DNA sequences in this sample encode the identical CDR3. The chain links TRBV9 to TRBJ2-5; 7 bases align to TRBD2. The J segment lost 11 bases and the V segment lost 2 bases, leaving 3 bases of the junction unmatched. Germline-derived CDR1 and CDR2 are SGDLS and YYNGEE. The CDR3 has 11 amino acids. CDR3 nucleotides: TGTGCCAGCAGCGTGGGGGGGACTCAGTACTTC. Protein product: CASSVGGTQYF.

The chain joins TRBV6-6 to TRBJ1-1; 9 bases fit TRBD1. The CDR3 runs to 14 residues. Germline V gene sequence: CDR1 MNHNY, CDR2 SVGAGI (reference sequence). Germline trimming cut 1 base from V and 11 bases from J; bases unmatched to any gene: 8. The CDR3 protein is CASSYWGQGMGAFF. CDR3 bases: TGTGCCAGCAGTTACTGGGGACAGGGTATGGGTGCTTTCTTT.

The chain carries TRBV29-1 and TRBJ1-2, with 7 bases that match TRBD1. Looked up from germline, CDR1 is SQVTM and CDR2 is ANQGSEA. The CDR3 is made up of 14 amino acids. V gave up 3 bases and J gave up 6 bases; unmatched junction bases: 10. CDR3 coding DNA: TGCAGCGTTGAGGCGACCGGGACAGCCCATGGCTACACCTTC. As protein: CSVEATGTAHGYTF.

This clone is a singleton in its sample. J is TRBJ2-7 and V is TRBV5-1, with 9 positions matching TRBD1. This CDR3 has 14 amino acids. Germline V gene lookup returns CDR1 SGHRS and CDR2 YFSETQ. Trimming at V came to 2 bases and at J to 4 bases, leaving 4 bases not matched to a gene. Here the CDR3 DNA reads TGCGCCAGCAGCTTTGGACAGGGGCTATACGAGCAGTACTTC. Translated: CASSFGQGLYEQYF.